The present entry profiles one T cell receptor beta chain with its context. These data are taken from a study of blood T cell repertoires in COVID-19. Study information: The cDNA or gDNA used as material had been derived from T cells, B-cell-depleted T cells, or PBMCs.

Per the study methods: From reference gene primer amplification, estimates of nucleated cell counts were derived. Assay: immunoSEQ multiplex PCR; the TCRdb copy retains only in-frame clones and omits some. The V and J calls and clone size are taken from that table; D and trimming were inferred from the DNA. This sample has a few hundred thousand clones; roughly 87% occur once, and the top ten carry almost 3%. Clinical history as reported by participants underpinned cohort assignment. Symptom resolution, clearance, or two negative PCRs marked the recovered donors of Cohort 3. The sequence derives from a woman aged 30 to 39 who had recovered from COVID-19. The sequenced material came from PBMCs or T cells enriched from blood (not recorded which).

The CDR3 region is CASSPSGKETQYF. Here the CDR3 DNA reads TGTGCCAGCAGCCCTAGCGGGAAGGAGACCCAGTACTTC. The chain recombines TRBV3-1 (or the pseudogene TRBV3-2) with TRBJ2-5, with TRBD2 identical over 9 bases. Trimming removed 4 bases from V and 5 bases from J; junction bases left unmatched: 2. This CDR3 is 13 amino acids long. Germline V CDR1 and CDR2: LGHDT, YNNKEL (reference sequence).